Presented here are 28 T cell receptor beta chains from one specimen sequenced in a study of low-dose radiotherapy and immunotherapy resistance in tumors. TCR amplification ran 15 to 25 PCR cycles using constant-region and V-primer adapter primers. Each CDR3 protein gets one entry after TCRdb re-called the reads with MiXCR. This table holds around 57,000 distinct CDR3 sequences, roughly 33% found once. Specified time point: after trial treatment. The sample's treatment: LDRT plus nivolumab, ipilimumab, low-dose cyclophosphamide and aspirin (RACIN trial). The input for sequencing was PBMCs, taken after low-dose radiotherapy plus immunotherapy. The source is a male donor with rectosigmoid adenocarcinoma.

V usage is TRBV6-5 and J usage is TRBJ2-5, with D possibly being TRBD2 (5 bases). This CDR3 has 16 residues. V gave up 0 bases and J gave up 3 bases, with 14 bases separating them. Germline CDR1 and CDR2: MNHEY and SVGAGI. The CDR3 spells CASSYSALWGEETQYF. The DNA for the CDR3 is TGTGCCAGCAGTTACTCGGCTTTGTGGGGAGAAGAGACCCAGTACTTC.

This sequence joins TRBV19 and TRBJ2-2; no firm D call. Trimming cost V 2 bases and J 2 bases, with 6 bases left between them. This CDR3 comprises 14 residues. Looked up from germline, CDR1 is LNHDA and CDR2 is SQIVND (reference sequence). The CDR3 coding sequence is TGTGCCAGTAGTATAACGGGCAACACCGGGGAGCTGTTTTTT. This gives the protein CASSITGNTGELFF.

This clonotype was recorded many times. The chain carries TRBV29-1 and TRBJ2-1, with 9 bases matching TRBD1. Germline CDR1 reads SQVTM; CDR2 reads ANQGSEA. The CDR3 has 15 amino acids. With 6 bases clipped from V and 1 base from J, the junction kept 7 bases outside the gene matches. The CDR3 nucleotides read TGCAGCGTCGCTGACAGGGGGAGGTCCTACAATGAGCAGTTCTTC. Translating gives CSVADRGRSYNEQFF.

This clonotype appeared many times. In nucleotides, the CDR3 is TGTGCCAGCAGTGACGGGGGGGCCACAGATACGCAGTATTTT. It specifies CASSDGGATDTQYF. V and J are TRBV6-4 and TRBJ2-3; TRBD2 might be the D (7 bases). The CDR3 is 14 residues long. The V end lost 2 bases, the J end lost 2 bases, and 8 bases lay between the germline ends. Germline values: CDR1 MRHNA, CDR2 SNTAGT.

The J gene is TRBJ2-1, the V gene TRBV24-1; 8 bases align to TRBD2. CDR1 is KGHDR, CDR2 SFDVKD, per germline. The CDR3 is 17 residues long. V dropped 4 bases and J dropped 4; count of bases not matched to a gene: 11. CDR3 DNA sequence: TGTGCCACCAGTGAGGAGACACTAGCGGACCAATACAATGAGCAGTTCTTC. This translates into CATSEETLADQYNEQFF.

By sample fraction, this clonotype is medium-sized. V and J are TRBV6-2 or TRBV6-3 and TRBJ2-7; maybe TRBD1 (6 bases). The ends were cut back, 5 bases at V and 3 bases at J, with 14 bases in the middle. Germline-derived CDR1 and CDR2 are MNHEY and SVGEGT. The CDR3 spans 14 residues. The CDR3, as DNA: TGTGCCAGCAGTGTAGGGGGAATCAACTACGAGCAGTACTTC. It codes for CASSVGGINYEQYF.

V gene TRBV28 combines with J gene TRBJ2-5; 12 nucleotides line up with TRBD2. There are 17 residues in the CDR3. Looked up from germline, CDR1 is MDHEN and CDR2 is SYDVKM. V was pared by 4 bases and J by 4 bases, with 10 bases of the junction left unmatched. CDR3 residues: CASSSPKRLAGVETQYF. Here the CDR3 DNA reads TGTGCCAGCAGTTCACCGAAGCGACTAGCGGGAGTAGAGACCCAGTACTTC.

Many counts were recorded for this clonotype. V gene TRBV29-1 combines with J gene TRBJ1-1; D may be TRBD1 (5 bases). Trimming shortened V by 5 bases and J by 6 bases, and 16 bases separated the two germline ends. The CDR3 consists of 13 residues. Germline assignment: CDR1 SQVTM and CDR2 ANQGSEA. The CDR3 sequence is CSVRPSQGAEAFF. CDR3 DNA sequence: TGCAGCGTTCGTCCCAGCCAGGGAGCTGAAGCTTTCTTT.

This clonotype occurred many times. The CDR3 nucleotides read TGCGCCAGCAGCTTGGTGGGACAGGGGATTATTCAGCCCCAGCATTTT. Translating gives CASSLVGQGIIQPQHF. The genes are TRBV5-1 and TRBJ1-5; 10 positions agree with TRBD1. The CDR3 runs 16 residues. V was pared by 0 bases and J by 6 bases, with 6 bases of the junction left unmatched. From germline, CDR1 is SGHRS and CDR2 YFSETQ.

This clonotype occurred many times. The CDR3 loop is CSAPDYTYNEQFF. CDR3 nucleotides: TGCAGTGCACCGGACTATACCTACAATGAGCAGTTCTTC. The V call is TRBV20-1, the J call TRBJ2-1; a possible D gene is TRBD2 (6 bases). V lost 6 bases, J lost 2 bases, and 11 bases lay in between. Germline V lookup: CDR1 DFQATT, CDR2 SNEGSKA (reference sequence). This CDR3 region has 13 residues.

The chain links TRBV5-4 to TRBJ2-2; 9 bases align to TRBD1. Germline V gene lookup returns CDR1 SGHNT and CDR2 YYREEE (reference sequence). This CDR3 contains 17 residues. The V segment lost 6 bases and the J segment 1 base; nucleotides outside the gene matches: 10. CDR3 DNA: TGTGCCAGCACCTCCGGGACAGGGAACTTGAACACCGGGGAGCTGTTTTTT. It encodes CASTSGTGNLNTGELFF. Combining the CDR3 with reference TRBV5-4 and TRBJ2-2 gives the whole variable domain ETGVTQSPTHLIKTRGQQVTLRCSSQSGHNTVSWYQQALGQGPQFIFQYYREEENGRGNFPPRFSGLQFPNYSSELNVNALELDDSALYLCASTSGTGNLNTGELFFGEGSRLTVL.

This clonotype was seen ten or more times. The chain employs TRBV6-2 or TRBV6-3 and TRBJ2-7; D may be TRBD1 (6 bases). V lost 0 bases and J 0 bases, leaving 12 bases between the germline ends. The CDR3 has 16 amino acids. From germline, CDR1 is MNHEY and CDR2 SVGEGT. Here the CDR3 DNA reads TGTGCCAGCAGTTACTCGATTGGGGGCGGCTCCTACGAGCAGTACTTC. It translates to CASSYSIGGGSYEQYF.

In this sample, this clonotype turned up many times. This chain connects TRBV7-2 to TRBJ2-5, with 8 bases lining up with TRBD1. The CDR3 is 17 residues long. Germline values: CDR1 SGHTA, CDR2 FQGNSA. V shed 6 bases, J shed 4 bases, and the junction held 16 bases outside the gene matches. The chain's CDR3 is CASRQGGRGRSGETQYF. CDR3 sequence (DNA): TGTGCCAGCAGACAAGGTGGCAGGGGGCGTAGTGGAGAGACCCAGTACTTC.

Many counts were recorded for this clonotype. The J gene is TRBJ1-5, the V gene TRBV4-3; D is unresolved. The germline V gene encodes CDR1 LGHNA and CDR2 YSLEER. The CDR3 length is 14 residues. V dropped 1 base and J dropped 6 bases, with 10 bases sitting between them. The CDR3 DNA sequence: TGCGCCAGCAGCCAAGTAAGGCAAGGTCAGCCCCAGCATTTT. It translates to CASSQVRQGQPQHF.

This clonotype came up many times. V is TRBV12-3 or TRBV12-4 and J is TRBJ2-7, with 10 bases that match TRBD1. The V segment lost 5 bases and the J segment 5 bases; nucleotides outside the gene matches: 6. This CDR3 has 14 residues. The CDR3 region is CASSKRQGADEQYF. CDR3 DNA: TGTGCCAGCAGTAAGAGACAGGGGGCGGACGAGCAGTACTTC.

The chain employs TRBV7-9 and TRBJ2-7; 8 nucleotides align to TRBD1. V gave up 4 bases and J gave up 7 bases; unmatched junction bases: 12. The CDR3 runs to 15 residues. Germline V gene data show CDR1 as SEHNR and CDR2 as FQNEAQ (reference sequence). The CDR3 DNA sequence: TGTGCCAGCAGCTCCCCCTCGGACAGGGTGTTTGAGCAGTACTTC. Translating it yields CASSSPSDRVFEQYF. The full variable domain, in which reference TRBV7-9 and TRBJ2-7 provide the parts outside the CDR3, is DTGVSQNPRHKITKRGQNVTFRCDPISEHNRLYWYRQTLGQGPEFLTYFQNEAQLEKSRLLSDRFSAERPKGSFSTLEIQRTEQGDSAMYLCASSSPSDRVFEQYFGPGTRLTVT.

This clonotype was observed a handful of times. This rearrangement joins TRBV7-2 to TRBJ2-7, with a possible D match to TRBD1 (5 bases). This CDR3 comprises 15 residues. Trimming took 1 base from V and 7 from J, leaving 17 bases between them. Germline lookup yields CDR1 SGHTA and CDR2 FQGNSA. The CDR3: CASSLGSGQLREQYF. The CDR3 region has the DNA TGTGCCAGCAGCTTAGGGTCAGGGCAGTTGCGAGAGCAGTACTTC.

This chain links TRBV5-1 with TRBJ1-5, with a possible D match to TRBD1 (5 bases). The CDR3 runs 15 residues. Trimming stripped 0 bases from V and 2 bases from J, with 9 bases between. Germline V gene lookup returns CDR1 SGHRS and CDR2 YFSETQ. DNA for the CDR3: TGCGCCAGCAGCTTGGGCGGGGCAGGCAATCAGCCCCAGCATTTT. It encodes CASSLGGAGNQPQHF.

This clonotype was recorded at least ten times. The CDR3 reads CASSQEAPYNEQFF. CDR3 sequence (DNA): TGTGCCAGCAGCCAAGAAGCCCCCTACAATGAGCAGTTCTTC. The rearrangement links TRBV4-2 to TRBJ2-1; D call uncertain. CDR1 and CDR2 from the germline V gene are LGHNA and YNFKEQ. Trimming took off 0 bases at V and 2 bases at J, with 5 bases between the two ends. The CDR3 is 14 residues long.

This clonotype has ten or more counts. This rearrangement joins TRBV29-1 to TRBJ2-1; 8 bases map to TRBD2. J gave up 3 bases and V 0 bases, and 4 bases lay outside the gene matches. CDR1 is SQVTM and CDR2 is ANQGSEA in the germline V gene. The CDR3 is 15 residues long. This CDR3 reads CSVEDLAGFYNEQFF. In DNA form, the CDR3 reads TGCAGCGTTGAAGATTTAGCGGGATTCTACAATGAGCAGTTCTTC.

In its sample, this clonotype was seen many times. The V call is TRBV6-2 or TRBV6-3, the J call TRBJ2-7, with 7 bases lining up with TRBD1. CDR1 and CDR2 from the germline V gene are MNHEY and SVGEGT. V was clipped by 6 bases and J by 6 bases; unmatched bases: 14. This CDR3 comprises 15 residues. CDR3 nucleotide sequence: TGTGCCAGCAGGGGACCGGGACAGCAAATGGGCGAGCAGTACTTC. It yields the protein CASRGPGQQMGEQYF.

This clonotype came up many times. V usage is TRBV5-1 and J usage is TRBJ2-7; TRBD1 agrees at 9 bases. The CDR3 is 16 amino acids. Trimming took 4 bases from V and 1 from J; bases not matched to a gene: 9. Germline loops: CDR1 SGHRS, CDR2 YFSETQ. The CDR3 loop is CASSSRPGQGSYEQYF. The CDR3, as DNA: TGCGCCAGCAGCAGCCGACCGGGACAGGGATCCTACGAGCAGTACTTC.

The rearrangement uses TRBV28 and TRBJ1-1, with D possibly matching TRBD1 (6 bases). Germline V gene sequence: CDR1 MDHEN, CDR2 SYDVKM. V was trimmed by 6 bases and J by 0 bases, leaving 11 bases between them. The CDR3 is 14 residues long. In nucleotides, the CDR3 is TGTGCCAGCAGGCCGACAGGTATGAACACTGAAGCTTTCTTT. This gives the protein CASRPTGMNTEAFF.

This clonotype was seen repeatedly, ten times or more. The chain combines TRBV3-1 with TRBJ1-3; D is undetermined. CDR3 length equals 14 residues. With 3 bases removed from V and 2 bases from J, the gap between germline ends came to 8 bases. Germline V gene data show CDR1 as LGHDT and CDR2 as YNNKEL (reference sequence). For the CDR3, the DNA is TGTGCCAGCAGCCAGAACAGTCCTGGAAACACCATATATTTT. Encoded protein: CASSQNSPGNTIYF.

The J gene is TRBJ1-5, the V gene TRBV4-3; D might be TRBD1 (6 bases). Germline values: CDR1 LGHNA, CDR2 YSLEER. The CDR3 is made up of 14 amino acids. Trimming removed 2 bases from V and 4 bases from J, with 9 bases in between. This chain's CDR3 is CASSQFTGNQPQHF. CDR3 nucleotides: TGCGCCAGCAGCCAATTTACAGGGAATCAGCCCCAGCATTTT.

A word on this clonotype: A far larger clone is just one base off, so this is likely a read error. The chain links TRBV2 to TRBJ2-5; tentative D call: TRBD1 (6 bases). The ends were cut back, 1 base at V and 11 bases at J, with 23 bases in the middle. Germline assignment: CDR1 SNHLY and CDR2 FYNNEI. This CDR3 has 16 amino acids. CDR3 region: CASSEGDRSSYNEQYF. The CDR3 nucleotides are TGTGCCAGCAGTGAAGGAGACAGGAGCTCCTACAATGAGCAGTACTTC.

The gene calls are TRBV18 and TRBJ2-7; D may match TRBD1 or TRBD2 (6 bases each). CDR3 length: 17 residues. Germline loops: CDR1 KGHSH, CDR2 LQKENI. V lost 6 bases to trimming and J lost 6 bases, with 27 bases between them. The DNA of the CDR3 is TGTGCCAGCTCCCCAATGGGGACATCCGGGACTGGCACCGAGCAGTACTTC. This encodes CASSPMGTSGTGTEQYF.

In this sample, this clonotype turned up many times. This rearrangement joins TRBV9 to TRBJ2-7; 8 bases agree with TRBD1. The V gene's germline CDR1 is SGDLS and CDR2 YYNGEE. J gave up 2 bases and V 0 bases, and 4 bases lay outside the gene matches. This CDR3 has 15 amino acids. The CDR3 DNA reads TGTGCCAGCAGCGTAGGGACAGGGAGGACCTACGAGCAGTACTTC. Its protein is CASSVGTGRTYEQYF. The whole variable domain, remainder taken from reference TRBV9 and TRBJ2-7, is DSGVTQTPKHLITATGQRVTLRCSPRSGDLSVYWYQQSLDQGLQFLIQYYNGEERAKGNILERFSAQQFPDLHSELNLSSLELGDSALYFCASSVGTGRTYEQYFGPGTRLTVT.